The 25 T cell receptor beta chains reported below all come from one sample, sequenced in a study of monozygotic twins with inflammatory bowel disease. TCRdb re-called the 5' RACE reads and gives one entry per CDR3 protein, without DNA. The sample has over 110,000 distinct CDR3 sequences, and its top ten clones hold 2.4%. The sequenced material came from blood. Every receptor here comes from a human donor with ulcerative colitis or Crohn's disease, or a healthy co-twin of an affected twin (not recorded which).

J is TRBJ2-1 and V is TRBV4-2; no DNA is available, so the TRBD1 call from TCRdb remains unchecked. Germline CDR1 LGHNA, CDR2 YNFKEQ. CDR3 size: 16 residues. CDR3 region: CASSRWGPPGEDEQFF.

The V call is TRBV12-3 or TRBV12-4, the J call TRBJ1-2; TCRdb indicates TRBD1, and absent DNA this call remains unverified. This CDR3 is 13 amino acids long. The CDR3 loop is CASSLDKSTGYTF.

The J gene is TRBJ2-7, the V gene TRBV6-5; the TCRdb D gene call, TRBD2, has no DNA to confirm it. From germline, CDR1 is MNHEY and CDR2 SVGAGI. There are 16 residues in the CDR3. CDR3 amino acids: CASSSHRLRLPYEQYF.

The chain is built from TRBV12-3 or TRBV12-4 and TRBJ2-2; no DNA is available, so the TRBD1 call from TCRdb remains unchecked. The CDR3 spans 17 residues. CDR3: CASRVDRATANTGELFF.

This chain joins TRBV7-9 and TRBJ1-1; TCRdb returns TRBD1, unconfirmable since there is no DNA. CDR3 length: 14 residues. Germline CDR1 is SEHNR and CDR2 is FQNEAQ (reference sequence). The CDR3: CASSSRQKNTEAFF. Full variable domain (missing parts from reference TRBV7-9 and TRBJ1-1): DTGVSQNPRHKITKRGQNVTFRCDPISEHNRLYWYRQTLGQGPEFLTYFQNEAQLEKSRLLSDRFSAERPKGSFSTLEIQRTEQGDSAMYLCASSSRQKNTEAFFGQGTRLTVV.

The chain joins TRBV7-2 to TRBJ2-5; TCRdb's D gene call, TRBD1, goes unchecked for lack of DNA. The CDR3 is 15 residues long. Germline V gene lookup returns CDR1 SGHTA and CDR2 FQGNSA. CDR3 sequence reads: CASSQVSDSRETQYF.

CDR3 protein: CASSILRGGDRERSSYGYTF. The genes are TRBV19 and TRBJ1-2; the D call of TRBD1 rests on TCRdb alone, since no DNA is present to check it. The germline V gene encodes CDR1 LNHDA and CDR2 SQIVND (reference sequence). The CDR3 length is 20 residues.

The V gene is TRBV5-1, the J gene TRBJ2-3; TCRdb reports TRBD2, a call that lacks DNA to check it against. From germline, CDR1 is SGHRS and CDR2 YFSETQ. CDR3 size: 16 residues. CDR3 sequence: CASSPPPGGLTDTQYF. Drawing the rest from reference TRBV5-1 and TRBJ2-3, the complete variable domain is KAGVTQTPRYLIKTRGQQVTLSCSPISGHRSVSWYQQTPGQGLQFLFEYFSETQRNKGNFPGRFSGRQFSNSRSEMNVSTLELGDSALYLCASSPPPGGLTDTQYFGPGTRLTVL.

V usage is TRBV18 and J usage is TRBJ1-3. This CDR3 has 15 amino acids. Per the germline V gene, CDR1 is KGHSH and CDR2 is LQKENI. The CDR3 loop reads CASSPRTASGNTIYF.

V is TRBV19 and J is TRBJ2-5; TCRdb's D call of TRBD1 is untestable without DNA. CDR3 length: 15 amino acids. The germline V gene has CDR1 LNHDA and CDR2 SQIVND (reference sequence). CDR3 region: CASSIGQAFQETQYF.

The chain carries TRBV4-2 and TRBJ2-2; TCRdb lists TRBD1, though no DNA is available to test this call. The CDR3 has 14 amino acids. Germline V gene lookup returns CDR1 LGHNA and CDR2 YNFKEQ. The CDR3 spells CASGTPHGTGELFF.

This chain joins TRBV4-2 and TRBJ1-6; TCRdb's assignment of TRBD1 cannot be checked, as there is no DNA. Germline CDR1 is LGHNA and CDR2 is YNFKEQ. This CDR3 region has 19 residues. CDR3 protein: CASSQRGSIGGSVDSPLHF.

V is TRBV7-2 and J is TRBJ2-3; TCRdb returns TRBD1, unconfirmable since there is no DNA. The CDR3 covers 15 residues. Germline CDR1 reads SGHTA; CDR2 reads FQGNSA. The chain's CDR3 is CASSQGGTPSDTQYF.

V is TRBV27 and J is TRBJ2-7; as DNA is missing, the TRBD1 call by TCRdb cannot be tested. This CDR3 comprises 14 residues. CDR1 is MNHEY, CDR2 SMNVEV, per germline (reference sequence). Here the CDR3 reads CASSLSGGQRIGYF.

The V call is TRBV10-3, the J call TRBJ2-3; the TCRdb D gene call, TRBD1, has no DNA to confirm it. Germline lookup yields CDR1 ENHRY and CDR2 SYGVKD. This CDR3 spans 15 amino acids. The CDR3: CAISEPDRSTDTQYF.

V gene TRBV4-1 combines with J gene TRBJ2-4; TCRdb designates TRBD1, a call that cannot be tested without DNA. The CDR3 consists of 15 residues. Germline V gene data show CDR1 as MGHRA and CDR2 as YSYEKL. CDR3 residues: CASSQVWTGYNMQYF.

V is TRBV5-1 and J is TRBJ1-1; TCRdb gives TRBD1 as the D gene, but with no DNA this cannot be confirmed. Germline CDR1 is SGHRS and CDR2 is YFSETQ. CDR3 length equals 16 residues. CDR3 amino acids: CASSLAVGAGYTEAFF.

The gene calls are TRBV20-1 and TRBJ2-7; TCRdb lists TRBD1, though no DNA is available to test this call. Germline CDR1 DFQATT, CDR2 SNEGSKA (reference sequence). CDR3 size: 14 residues. The CDR3: CSVLDPGSSYEQYF.

The chain combines TRBV5-1 with TRBJ2-2; TCRdb proposes TRBD2, but this gene call is untestable without DNA. Germline V gives CDR1 SGHRS, CDR2 YFSETQ. The CDR3 is 15 residues long. Here the CDR3 reads CASSRSSGGTGELFF.

The CDR3 reads CASSLGRADTQYF. V is TRBV5-1 and J is TRBJ2-3. From germline, CDR1 is SGHRS and CDR2 YFSETQ. The CDR3 is 13 amino acids.

The rearrangement uses TRBV5-4 and TRBJ2-2; TCRdb reports TRBD1, a call that lacks DNA to check it against. CDR1 and CDR2 (germline): SGHNT, YYREEE (reference sequence). The CDR3 covers 14 residues. CDR3 in amino acids: CASSSGEGAGELFF.

The J gene is TRBJ1-4, the V gene TRBV7-2; TCRdb selects TRBD1, and the lack of DNA leaves this call unchecked. The CDR3 is 14 residues long. CDR1 is SGHTA, CDR2 FQGNSA, per germline. The CDR3 sequence is CASSPGRNNEKLFF.

The genes are TRBV25-1 and TRBJ1-3. The CDR3 totals 15 residues. Germline V gives CDR1 MGHDK, CDR2 SYGVNS. This CDR3 reads CASKPDGSSGNTIYF.

CDR3 sequence reads: CASSFRFIVHNEQFF. J is TRBJ2-1 and V is TRBV7-3. CDR1 SGHTA and CDR2 FQGTGA come from the germline V gene. The CDR3 is 15 residues long.

The V gene is TRBV24-1, the J gene TRBJ2-5; the D call from TCRdb, TRBD1, cannot be confirmed without DNA. The CDR3 extends over 16 amino acids. Germline V gene data show CDR1 as KGHDR and CDR2 as SFDVKD. The CDR3 loop is CATSNSRTDRGETQYF.